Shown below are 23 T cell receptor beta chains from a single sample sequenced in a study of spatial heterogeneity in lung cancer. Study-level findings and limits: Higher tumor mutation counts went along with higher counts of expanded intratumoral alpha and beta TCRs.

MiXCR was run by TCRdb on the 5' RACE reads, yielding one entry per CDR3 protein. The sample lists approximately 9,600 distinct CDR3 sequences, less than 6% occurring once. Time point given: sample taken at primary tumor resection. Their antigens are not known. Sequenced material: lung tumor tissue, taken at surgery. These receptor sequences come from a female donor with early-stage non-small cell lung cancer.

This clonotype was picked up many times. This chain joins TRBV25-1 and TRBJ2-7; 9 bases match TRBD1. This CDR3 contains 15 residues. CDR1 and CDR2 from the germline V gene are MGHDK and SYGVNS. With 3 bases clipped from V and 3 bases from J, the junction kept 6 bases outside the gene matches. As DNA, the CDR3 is TGTGCCAGCAGTGATCCGGGACAGGGCGACTACGAGCAGTACTTC. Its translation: CASSDPGQGDYEQYF.

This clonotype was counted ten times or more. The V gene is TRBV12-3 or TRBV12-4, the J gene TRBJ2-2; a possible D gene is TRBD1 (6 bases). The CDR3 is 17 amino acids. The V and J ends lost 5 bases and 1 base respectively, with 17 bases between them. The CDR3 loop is CASSAIFEDRNTGELFF. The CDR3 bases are TGTGCCAGCAGTGCTATATTTGAGGACAGGAACACCGGGGAGCTGTTTTTT.

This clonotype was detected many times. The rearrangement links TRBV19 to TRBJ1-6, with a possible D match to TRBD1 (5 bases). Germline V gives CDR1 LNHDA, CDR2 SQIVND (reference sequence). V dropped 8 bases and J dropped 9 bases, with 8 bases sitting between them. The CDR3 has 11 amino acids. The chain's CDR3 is CASAGGSPLHF. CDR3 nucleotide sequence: TGTGCCAGTGCGGGGGGTTCACCCCTCCACTTT.

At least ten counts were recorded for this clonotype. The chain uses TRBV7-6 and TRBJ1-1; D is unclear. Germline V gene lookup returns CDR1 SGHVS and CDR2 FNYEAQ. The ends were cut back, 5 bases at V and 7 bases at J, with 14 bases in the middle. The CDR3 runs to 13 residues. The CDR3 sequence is CASSPAPDGEAFF. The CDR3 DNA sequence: TGTGCCAGCAGCCCCGCCCCTGACGGTGAAGCTTTCTTT.

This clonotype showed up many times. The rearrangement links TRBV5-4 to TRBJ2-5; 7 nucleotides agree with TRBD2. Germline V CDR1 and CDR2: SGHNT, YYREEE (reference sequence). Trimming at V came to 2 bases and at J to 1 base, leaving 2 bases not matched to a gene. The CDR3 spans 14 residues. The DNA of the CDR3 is TGTGCCAGCAGCTTAGCGGGGAGCCAAGAGACCCAGTACTTC. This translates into CASSLAGSQETQYF. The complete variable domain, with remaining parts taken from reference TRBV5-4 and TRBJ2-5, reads ETGVTQSPTHLIKTRGQQVTLRCSSQSGHNTVSWYQQALGQGPQFIFQYYREEENGRGNFPPRFSGLQFPNYSSELNVNALELDDSALYLCASSLAGSQETQYFGPGTRLLVL.

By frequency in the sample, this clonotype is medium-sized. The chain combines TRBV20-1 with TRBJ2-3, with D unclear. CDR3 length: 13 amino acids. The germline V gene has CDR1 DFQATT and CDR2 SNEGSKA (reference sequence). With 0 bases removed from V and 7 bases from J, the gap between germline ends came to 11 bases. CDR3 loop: CSARDPPQNTQYF. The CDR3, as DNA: TGCAGTGCTAGAGACCCCCCTCAAAATACGCAGTATTTT.

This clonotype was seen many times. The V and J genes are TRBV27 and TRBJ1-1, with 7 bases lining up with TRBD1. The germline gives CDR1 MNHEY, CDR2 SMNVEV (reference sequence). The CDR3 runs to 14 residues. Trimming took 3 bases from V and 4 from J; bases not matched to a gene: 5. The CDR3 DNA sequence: TGTGCCAGCAGTTTCAGGGGGGAGGCCACTGAAGCTTTCTTT. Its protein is CASSFRGEATEAFF.

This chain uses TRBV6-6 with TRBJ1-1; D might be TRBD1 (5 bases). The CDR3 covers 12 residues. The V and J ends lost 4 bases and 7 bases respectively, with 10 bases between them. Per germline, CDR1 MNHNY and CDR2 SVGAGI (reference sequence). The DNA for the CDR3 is TGTGCCAGCAGTTCTCTGGGGGGTGAAGCTTTCTTT. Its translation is CASSSLGGEAFF.

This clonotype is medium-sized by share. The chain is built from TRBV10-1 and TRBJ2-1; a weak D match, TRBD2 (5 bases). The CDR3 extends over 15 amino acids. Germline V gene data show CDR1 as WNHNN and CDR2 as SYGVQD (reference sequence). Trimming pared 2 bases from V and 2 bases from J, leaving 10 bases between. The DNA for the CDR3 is TGCGCCAGCAGTGAGCGGGTCGGGACCTACAATGAGCAGTTCTTC. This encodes CASSERVGTYNEQFF.

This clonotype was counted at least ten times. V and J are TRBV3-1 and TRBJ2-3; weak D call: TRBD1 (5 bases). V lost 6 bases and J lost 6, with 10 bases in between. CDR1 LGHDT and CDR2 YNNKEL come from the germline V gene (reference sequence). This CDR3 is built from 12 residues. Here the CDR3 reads CASSRGEDTQYF. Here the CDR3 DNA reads TGTGCCAGCAGTAGGGGCGAGGATACGCAGTATTTT.

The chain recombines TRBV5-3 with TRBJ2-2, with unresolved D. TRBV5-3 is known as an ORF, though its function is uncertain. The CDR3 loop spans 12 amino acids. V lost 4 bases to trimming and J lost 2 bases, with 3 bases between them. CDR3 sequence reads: CARSQNTGELFF. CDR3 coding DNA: TGTGCCAGAAGCCAAAACACCGGGGAGCTGTTTTTT.

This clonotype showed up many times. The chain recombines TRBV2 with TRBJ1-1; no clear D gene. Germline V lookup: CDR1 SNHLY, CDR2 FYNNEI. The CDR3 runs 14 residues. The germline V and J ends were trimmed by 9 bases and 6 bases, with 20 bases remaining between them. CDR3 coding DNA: TGTGCCAGATCAGCCCCCACGGACGGAGCTGAAGCTTTCTTT. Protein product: CARSAPTDGAEAFF.

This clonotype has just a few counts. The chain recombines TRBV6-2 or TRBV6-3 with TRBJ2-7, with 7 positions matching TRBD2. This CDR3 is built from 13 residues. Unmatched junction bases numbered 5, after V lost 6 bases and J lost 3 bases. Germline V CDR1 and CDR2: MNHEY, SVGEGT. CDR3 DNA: TGTGCCAGCAGACCCGGCGGGAGCTACGAGCAGTACTTC. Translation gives CASRPGGSYEQYF.

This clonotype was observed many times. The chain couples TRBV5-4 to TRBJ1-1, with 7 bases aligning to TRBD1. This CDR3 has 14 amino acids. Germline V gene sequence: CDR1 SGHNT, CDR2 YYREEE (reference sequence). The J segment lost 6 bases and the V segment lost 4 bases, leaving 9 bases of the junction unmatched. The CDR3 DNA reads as TGTGCCAGCAGCCCCGAGACAGGGAGCGCTGAAGCTTTCTTT. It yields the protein CASSPETGSAEAFF.

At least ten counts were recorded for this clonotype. CDR3 loop: CACWPWDRGSEQYF. The CDR3 region has the DNA TGTGCCTGTTGGCCTTGGGACAGGGGTTCCGAGCAGTACTTC. This chain connects TRBV30 to TRBJ2-7, with 10 bases aligning to TRBD1. The CDR3 runs to 14 residues. Losses at the gene ends were 6 bases for V and 6 bases for J; bases not matched to a gene: 11. The germline gives CDR1 GTSNPN, CDR2 SVGIG (reference sequence). Full variable domain (outside the CDR3, taken from reference TRBV30 and TRBJ2-7): SQTIHQWPATLVQPVGSPLSLECTVEGTSNPNLYWYRQAAGRGLQLLFYSVGIGQISSEVPQNLSASRPQDRQFILSSKKLLLSDSGFYLCACWPWDRGSEQYFGPGTRLTVT.

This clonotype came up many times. CDR3 residues: CASSQGRDSLEQFF. CDR3 sequence (DNA): TGTGCCAGCAGCCAAGGGAGGGACAGCTTGGAGCAGTTCTTC. The chain couples TRBV4-2 to TRBJ2-1, with D maybe TRBD1 (7 bases). This CDR3 spans 14 amino acids. In germline, CDR1 is LGHNA, CDR2 YNFKEQ. V lost 1 base to trimming and J lost 10 bases, with 14 bases between them.

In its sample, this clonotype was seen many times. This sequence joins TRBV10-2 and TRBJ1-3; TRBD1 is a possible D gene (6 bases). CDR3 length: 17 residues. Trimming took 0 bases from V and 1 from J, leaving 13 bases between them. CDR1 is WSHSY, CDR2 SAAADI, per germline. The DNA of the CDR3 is TGCGCCAGCAGTGAGTCGGCGGGGGGCGCTTCTGGAAACACCATATATTTT. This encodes CASSESAGGASGNTIYF.

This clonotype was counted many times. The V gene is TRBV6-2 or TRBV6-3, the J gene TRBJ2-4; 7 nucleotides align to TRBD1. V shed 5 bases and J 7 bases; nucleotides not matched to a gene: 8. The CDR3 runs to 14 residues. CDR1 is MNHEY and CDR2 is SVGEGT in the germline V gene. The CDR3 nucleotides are TGTGCCAGCAGTAACCCCGGGACAGCCAACATTCAGTACTTC. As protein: CASSNPGTANIQYF.

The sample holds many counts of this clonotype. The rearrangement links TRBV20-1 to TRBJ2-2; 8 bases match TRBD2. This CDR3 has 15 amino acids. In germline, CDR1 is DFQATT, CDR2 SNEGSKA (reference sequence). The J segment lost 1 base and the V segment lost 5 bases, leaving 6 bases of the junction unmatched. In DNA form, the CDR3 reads TGCAGTGCTCTGTGGACTAGCCTGAACACCGGGGAGCTGTTTTTT. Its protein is CSALWTSLNTGELFF.

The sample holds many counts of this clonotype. The CDR3 loop reads CASSRYSTGNADSNQPQHF. Written as DNA, the CDR3 is TGTGCCAGCTCACGATATTCGACAGGGAATGCCGATAGCAATCAGCCCCAGCATTTT. V gene TRBV18 combines with J gene TRBJ1-5; TRBD1 matches at 7 bases. V dropped 4 bases and J dropped 0; count of bases not matched to a gene: 15. The CDR3 extends over 19 amino acids. Germline V CDR1 and CDR2: KGHSH, LQKENI.

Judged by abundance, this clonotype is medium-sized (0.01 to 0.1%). The CDR3 is CSASDPRAGTTYEQYF. CDR3 sequence (DNA): TGCAGTGCTAGCGACCCTCGCGCCGGGACAACCTACGAGCAGTACTTC. The chain links TRBV20-1 to TRBJ2-7; tentatively, D is TRBD1 (6 bases). The length of the CDR3 is 16 residues. Germline V CDR1 and CDR2: DFQATT, SNEGSKA (reference sequence). The V and J ends lost 3 bases and 2 bases respectively, with 20 bases between them.

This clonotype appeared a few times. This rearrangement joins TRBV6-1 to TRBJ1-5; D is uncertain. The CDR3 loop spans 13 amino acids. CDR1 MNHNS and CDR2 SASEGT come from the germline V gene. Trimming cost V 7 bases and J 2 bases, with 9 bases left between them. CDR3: CASTPPGNQPQHF. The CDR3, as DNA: TGTGCCAGCACCCCCCCGGGCAATCAGCCCCAGCATTTT.

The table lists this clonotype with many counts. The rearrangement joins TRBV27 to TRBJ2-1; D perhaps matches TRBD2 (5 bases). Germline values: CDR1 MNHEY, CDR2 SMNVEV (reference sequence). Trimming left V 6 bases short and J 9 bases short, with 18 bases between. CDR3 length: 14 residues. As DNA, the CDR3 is TGTGCCAGCAGATCTACCCAGCTCGGAGGTGAGCAGTTCTTC. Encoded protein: CASRSTQLGGEQFF.